Following are 12 T cell receptor beta chains from one sample sequenced in a study of shared clonotypes between healthy human individuals. Method: immunoSEQ multiplex PCR; TCRdb's copy keeps in-frame clones and lacks some. The data contain some 1,600,000 clones, around 98% of them singletons. The sample taken for sequencing was naive CD4+ T cells sorted from blood. This sample's subset: CD45RA+ positively selected. These receptor sequences come from a man aged 30 to 39 in good health.

The DNA of the CDR3 is TGTGCCAGCAGCCCGGGACAGGGGATTCCCGGGGAGCTGTTTTTT. This encodes CASSPGQGIPGELFF. The chain is built from TRBV11-2 and TRBJ2-2; 10 bases align to TRBD1. Germline V lookup: CDR1 SGHAT, CDR2 FQNNGV. This CDR3 contains 15 residues. V lost 5 bases to trimming and J lost 6 bases; unmatched junction nucleotides: 6.

The chain joins TRBV29-1 to TRBJ2-5; TRBD1 matches at 8 bases. The CDR3 extends over 13 amino acids. CDR1 SQVTM and CDR2 ANQGSEA come from the germline V gene. Trimming removed 7 bases from V and 5 bases from J; junction bases left unmatched: 9. The DNA for the CDR3 is TGCAGCGGCTACAGGGGGTCGATGGAGACCCAGTACTTC. This codes for CSGYRGSMETQYF.

The chain carries TRBV5-1 and TRBJ2-2, with D possibly being TRBD1 (6 bases). CDR1 and CDR2 (germline): SGHRS, YFSETQ. The length of the CDR3 is 15 residues. With 4 bases removed from V and 4 bases from J, the gap between germline ends came to 14 bases. CDR3 in amino acids: CASSPGQSTTGELFF. In DNA, the CDR3 is TGCGCCAGCAGCCCTGGACAGTCGACCACCGGGGAGCTGTTTTTT.

This chain links TRBV10-3 with TRBJ2-3, with D perhaps TRBD2 (5 bases). The CDR3 totals 14 residues. The V end lost 7 bases, the J end lost 0 bases, and 11 bases lay between the germline ends. Germline V gives CDR1 ENHRY, CDR2 SYGVKD. CDR3 bases: TGTGCCATCACGACGGGGAAAAGCACAGATACGCAGTATTTT. Amino acid sequence: CAITTGKSTDTQYF.

The chain has TRBV19 and TRBJ1-2, with 8 bases aligning to TRBD1. J lost 5 bases, V lost 3 bases, and 8 bases had no gene match. CDR1 and CDR2 (germline): LNHDA, SQIVND (reference sequence). CDR3 size: 15 residues. The CDR3 reads CASSISDRGGYGYTF. CDR3 nucleotides: TGTGCCAGTAGTATTTCTGACAGGGGTGGTTATGGCTACACCTTC.

The chain has TRBV5-4 and TRBJ1-1, with TRBD1 matching over 8 bases. The CDR3 runs 15 residues. J was trimmed by 1 base and V by 6 bases; bases with no gene match: 8. From germline, CDR1 is SGHNT and CDR2 YYREEE (reference sequence). Here the CDR3 DNA reads TGTGCCAGCAACCAGGGGGCGGGAAAGAACACTGAAGCTTTCTTT. The encoded protein is CASNQGAGKNTEAFF.

The gene calls are TRBV10-1 and TRBJ2-3; 10 bases are a match to TRBD1. Germline V gene sequence: CDR1 WNHNN, CDR2 SYGVQD (reference sequence). The CDR3 totals 16 residues. The V and J ends lost 4 bases and 4 bases, in that order; junction bases with no gene match: 8. CDR3 sequence reads: CASSAHLTGGSDTQYF. CDR3 nucleotides: TGCGCCAGCAGTGCCCACCTGACAGGGGGCTCAGATACGCAGTATTTT.

This clone was seen only once. The chain combines TRBV7-2 with TRBJ2-7; 7 bases line up with TRBD1. Trimming at V came to 1 base and at J to 6 bases, leaving 9 bases not matched to a gene. The germline CDR1 and CDR2 sequences are SGHTA and FQGNSA. The CDR3 is 15 residues long. The CDR3 DNA sequence: TGTGCCAGCAGCTTAGTGGTGACAGGGCCCGGCGAGCAGTACTTC. It specifies CASSLVVTGPGEQYF.

This sequence joins TRBV29-1 and TRBJ1-1, with 8 bases aligning to TRBD1. The germline V gene has CDR1 SQVTM and CDR2 ANQGSEA. V shed 6 bases and J 10 bases; nucleotides not matched to a gene: 7. The CDR3 length is 11 residues. The CDR3 protein is CSVVTGVAAFF. CDR3 nucleotide sequence: TGCAGCGTAGTGACAGGGGTGGCAGCTTTCTTT.

The CDR3 DNA reads TGCGCCAGCAGCTTGGGTGGGGGGTATTGGCCTGAAGCTTTCTTT. Translated: CASSLGGGYWPEAFF. V usage is TRBV5-1 and J usage is TRBJ1-1; the D gene is possibly TRBD1 (5 bases). Germline CDR1 and CDR2: SGHRS and YFSETQ. V was pared by 0 bases and J by 6 bases, with 15 bases between. This CDR3 contains 15 residues.

The chain uses TRBV19 and TRBJ1-5, with TRBD1 identical over 10 bases. Germline values: CDR1 LNHDA, CDR2 SQIVND (reference sequence). This CDR3 has 16 residues. Trimming at V came to 6 bases and at J to 3 bases, leaving 8 bases not matched to a gene. The CDR3 DNA reads as TGTGCCAGTAGACCCCGGGGACAGGGGAACAATCAGCCCCAGCATTTT. Translating it yields CASRPRGQGNNQPQHF.

This clone was seen just once. The J gene is TRBJ1-5, the V gene TRBV29-1; no definite D call. Between the trimmed V and J ends, which lost 6 bases and 1 base, there was a span of 13 bases. CDR3 size: 14 residues. Germline V gene data show CDR1 as SQVTM and CDR2 as ANQGSEA. The CDR3 DNA sequence: TGCAGCGTGGGGTTGGGGTCCAGCAATCAGCCCCAGCATTTT. It is translated as CSVGLGSSNQPQHF.